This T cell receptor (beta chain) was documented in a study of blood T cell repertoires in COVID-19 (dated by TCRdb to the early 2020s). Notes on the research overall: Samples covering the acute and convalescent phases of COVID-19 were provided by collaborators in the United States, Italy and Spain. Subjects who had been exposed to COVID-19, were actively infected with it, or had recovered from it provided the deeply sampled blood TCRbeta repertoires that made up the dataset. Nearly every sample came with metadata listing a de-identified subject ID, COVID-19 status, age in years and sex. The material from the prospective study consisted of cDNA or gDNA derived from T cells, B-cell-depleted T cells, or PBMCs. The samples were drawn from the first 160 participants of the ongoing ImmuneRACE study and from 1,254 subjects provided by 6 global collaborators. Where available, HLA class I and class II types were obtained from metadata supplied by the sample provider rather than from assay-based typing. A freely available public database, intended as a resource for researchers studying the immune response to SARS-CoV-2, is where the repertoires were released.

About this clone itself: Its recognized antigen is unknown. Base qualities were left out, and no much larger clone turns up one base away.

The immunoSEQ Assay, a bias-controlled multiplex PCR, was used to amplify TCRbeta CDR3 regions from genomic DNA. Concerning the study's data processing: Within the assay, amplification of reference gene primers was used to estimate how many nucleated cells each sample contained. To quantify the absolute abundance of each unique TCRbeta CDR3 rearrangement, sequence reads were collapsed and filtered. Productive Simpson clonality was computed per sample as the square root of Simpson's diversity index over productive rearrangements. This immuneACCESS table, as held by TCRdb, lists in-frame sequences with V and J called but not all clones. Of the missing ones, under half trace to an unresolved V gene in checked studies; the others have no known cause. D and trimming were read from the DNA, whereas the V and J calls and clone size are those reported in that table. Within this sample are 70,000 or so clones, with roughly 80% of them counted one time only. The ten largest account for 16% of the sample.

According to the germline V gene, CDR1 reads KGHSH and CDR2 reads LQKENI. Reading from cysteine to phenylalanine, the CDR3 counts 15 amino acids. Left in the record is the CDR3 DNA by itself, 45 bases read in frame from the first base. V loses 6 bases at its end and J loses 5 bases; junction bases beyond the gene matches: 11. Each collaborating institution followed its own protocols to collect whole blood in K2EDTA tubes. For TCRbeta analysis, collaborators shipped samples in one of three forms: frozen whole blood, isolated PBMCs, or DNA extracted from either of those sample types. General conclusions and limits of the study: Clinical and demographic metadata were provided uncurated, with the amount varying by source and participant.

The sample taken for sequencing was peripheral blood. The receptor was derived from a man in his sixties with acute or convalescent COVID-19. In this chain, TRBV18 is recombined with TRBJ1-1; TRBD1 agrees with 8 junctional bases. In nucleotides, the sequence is TGTGCCAGCTCCCCGAACGGACAGGGAAGGACTGAAGCTTTCTTT. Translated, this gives CASSPNGQGRTEAFF.